This paragraph reports one T cell receptor (beta chain). Its antigen remains unknown. Participants comprised healthy donors of bone marrow. The length of the CDR3 is 13 residues. V lost 4 bases and J 6 bases, leaving 13 bases between the germline ends. Looked up from germline, CDR1 is SGDLS and CDR2 is YYNGEE. In the PCR, 60 Vbeta and 13 Jbeta primers were used. TCRdb's copy holds only in-frame clones and misses some; the assay was immunoSEQ multiplex PCR. The table has roughly 130,000 clones, more than 55% seen once. This sample is part of a study of cytomegalovirus exposure and HLA in healthy donors. Broader study findings: There were several of the most significant clusters that appeared linked to common viral pathogens in a later analysis. Many donors carried some public TCRs, although rarity characterized most TCR sequences.

The sample was PBMCs. This chain uses TRBV9 with TRBJ1-2, with D unclear. The sequence came from a man aged 18 to 35 in good health and CMV-seronegative. Here the CDR3 reads CASSPHQSDGYTF. The CDR3 region has the DNA TGTGCCAGCAGCCCCCACCAGTCAGATGGCTACACCTTC. Supplemented by reference TRBV9 and TRBJ1-2, the full variable domain reads DSGVTQTPKHLITATGQRVTLRCSPRSGDLSVYWYQQSLDQGLQFLIQYYNGEERAKGNILERFSAQQFPDLHSELNLSSLELGDSALYFCASSPHQSDGYTFGSGTRLTVV.